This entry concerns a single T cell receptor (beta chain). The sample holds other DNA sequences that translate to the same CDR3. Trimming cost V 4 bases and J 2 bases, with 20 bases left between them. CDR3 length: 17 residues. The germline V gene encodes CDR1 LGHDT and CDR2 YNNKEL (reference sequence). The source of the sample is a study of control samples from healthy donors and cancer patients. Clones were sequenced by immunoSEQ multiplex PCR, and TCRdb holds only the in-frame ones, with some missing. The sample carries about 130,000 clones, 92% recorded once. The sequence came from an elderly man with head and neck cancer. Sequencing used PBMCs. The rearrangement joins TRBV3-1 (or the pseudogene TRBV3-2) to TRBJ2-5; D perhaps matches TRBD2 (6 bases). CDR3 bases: TGTGCCAGCAGCCGAAGAACTGTGGTAGCGGCTCAAGAGACCCAGTACTTC. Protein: CASSRRTVVAAQETQYF.